This passage covers 11 T cell receptor beta chains from one sample sequenced in a study of cytomegalovirus exposure and HLA in healthy donors. The PCR had 60 Vbeta and 13 Jbeta primers. Sequencing was performed with immunoSEQ multiplex PCR; in TCRdb, only in-frame clones are kept and a portion is missing. Its listing shows about 170,000 clones. The sequenced sample consisted of PBMCs. The receptors originated from a woman younger than 35 in good health and CMV-seropositive.

The chain combines TRBV2 with TRBJ2-5; tentative D call: TRBD2 (7 bases). The CDR3 runs 15 residues. CDR1 is SNHLY and CDR2 is FYNNEI in the germline V gene. V lost 3 bases to trimming and J lost 4 bases, with 15 bases between them. The CDR3 sequence is CASSDGGGGVETQYF. The DNA of the CDR3 is TGTGCCAGCAGTGATGGCGGGGGCGGCGTAGAGACCCAGTACTTC. The whole variable domain, filled in from reference TRBV2 and TRBJ2-5, reads EPEVTQTPSHQVTQMGQEVILRCVPISNHLYFYWYRQILGQKVEFLVSFYNNEISEKSEIFDDQFSVERPDGSNFTLKIRSTKLEDSAMYFCASSDGGGGVETQYFGPGTRLLVL.

The chain combines TRBV7-8 with TRBJ1-5, with no clear D. This CDR3 has 18 residues. The V gene lost 2 bases and the J gene lost 2 bases, with 19 bases spanning the gap. Looked up from germline, CDR1 is SGHVS and CDR2 is FQNEAQ. The chain's CDR3 is CASSLRVKAGLGNQPQHF. Written as DNA, the CDR3 is TGTGCCAGCAGCTTAAGGGTCAAAGCGGGTTTGGGCAATCAGCCCCAGCATTTT.

The chain links TRBV29-1 to TRBJ1-1, with 10 bases aligning to TRBD1. CDR3 size: 16 residues. The junction had 9 bases not matched to a gene; V was cut back by 4 bases and J by 1 base. CDR1 SQVTM and CDR2 ANQGSEA come from the germline V gene. The CDR3 sequence is CSVVLGQGVRNTEAFF. Written as DNA, the CDR3 is TGCAGCGTTGTTTTAGGACAGGGGGTGAGGAACACTGAAGCTTTCTTT.

The gene calls are TRBV10-1 and TRBJ2-7; the D gene is possibly TRBD1 (7 bases). The length of the CDR3 is 15 residues. Germline loops: CDR1 WNHNN, CDR2 SYGVQD (reference sequence). Trimming shortened V by 8 bases and J by 0 bases, and 17 bases separated the two germline ends. CDR3 nucleotide sequence: TGCGCCAGCGGGCTTGCGGGACAGTCCTCCTACGAGCAGTACTTC. The encoded protein is CASGLAGQSSYEQYF.

The genes are TRBV5-4 and TRBJ1-4; TRBD1 agrees at 9 bases. Germline values: CDR1 SGHNT, CDR2 YYREEE (reference sequence). This CDR3 is built from 14 residues. Trimming took 4 bases from V and 8 from J; bases not matched to a gene: 6. CDR3 protein: CASSATGGGEKLFF. CDR3 DNA sequence: TGTGCCAGCAGCGCGACAGGGGGAGGGGAAAAACTGTTTTTT.

The V call is TRBV29-1, the J call TRBJ2-2; 9 nucleotides match TRBD2. The V gene's germline CDR1 is SQVTM and CDR2 ANQGSEA. Germline trimming cut 6 bases from V and 4 bases from J; bases unmatched to any gene: 9. This CDR3 region has 15 residues. The DNA of the CDR3 is TGCAGCGTGGTCGGGCTAGCGGGGACCACCGGGGAGCTGTTTTTT. Translated: CSVVGLAGTTGELFF.

The genes are TRBV7-3 and TRBJ1-1, with D hard to call. Trimming pared 0 bases from V and 1 base from J, leaving 6 bases between. The CDR3 contains 14 residues. Germline values: CDR1 SGHTA, CDR2 FQGTGA. The CDR3 sequence is CASSLTGGNTEAFF. CDR3 nucleotides: TGTGCCAGCAGCTTAACAGGAGGGAACACTGAAGCTTTCTTT. Full variable domain (rest looked up from reference TRBV7-3 and TRBJ1-1): GAGVSQTPSNKVTEKGKYVELRCDPISGHTALYWYRQSLGQGPEFLIYFQGTGAADDSGLPNDRFFAVRPEGSVSTLKIQRTERGDSAVYLCASSLTGGNTEAFFGQGTRLTVV.

The CDR3: CASSFPGGPIGELFF. CDR3 coding DNA: TGCGCCAGCAGCTTTCCGGGGGGGCCGATCGGGGAGCTGTTTTTT. This rearrangement joins TRBV5-1 to TRBJ2-2; TRBD2 matches 8 bases. V gave up 2 bases and J gave up 7 bases; unmatched junction bases: 7. Germline assignment: CDR1 SGHRS and CDR2 YFSETQ. There are 15 residues in the CDR3.

V and J are TRBV27 and TRBJ2-3; D uncertain. The CDR3 covers 14 residues. The V gene's germline CDR1 is MNHEY and CDR2 SMNVEV (reference sequence). Trimming took 3 bases from V and 4 from J, leaving 11 bases between them. This CDR3 reads CASSFSGSADTQYF. The CDR3 region has the DNA TGTGCCAGCAGTTTCTCAGGAAGTGCAGATACGCAGTATTTT.

The chain links TRBV6-1 to TRBJ1-6, with TRBD1 matching 9 bases. Per germline, CDR1 MNHNS and CDR2 SASEGT. The CDR3 consists of 15 residues. With V trimmed by 1 base and J by 10 bases, 5 bases remained unmatched. In nucleotides, the CDR3 is TGTGCCAGCAGTGAAGGGGACAGGGCAGGCTCACCCCTCCACTTT. Amino acid sequence: CASSEGDRAGSPLHF.

V gene TRBV6-1 combines with J gene TRBJ2-5, with a weak D call TRBD1 (6 bases). The CDR3 is made up of 14 amino acids. The V and J ends lost 1 base and 3 bases respectively, with 9 bases between them. Germline CDR1 reads MNHNS; CDR2 reads SASEGT. Here the CDR3 DNA reads TGTGCCAGCAGTGAAGGGACAGCTAAAGAGACCCAGTACTTC. This translates into CASSEGTAKETQYF.